Following are 2 T cell receptor beta chains from one sample sequenced in a study of shared clonotypes between healthy human individuals. The naive CD8 fraction comprised CD45RO-negative cells positively selected for CCR7 and excluded terminally differentiated effector memory CD45RA+ cells. Clones were read by immunoSEQ multiplex PCR, and TCRdb kept only the in-frame ones, dropping some. The table has hundreds of thousands of clones, about 91% seen once. The sample taken for sequencing was naive CD8+ T cells sorted from blood. These receptors were taken from a man aged 25-45 years in good health.

The chain carries TRBV4-3 and TRBJ2-7; TRBD2 might be the D (6 bases). Germline CDR1 is LGHNA and CDR2 is YSLEER. The CDR3 covers 15 residues. V was pared by 2 bases and J by 2 bases, with 13 bases between. The CDR3: CASSQSTTGAYEQYF. The CDR3 coding sequence is TGCGCCAGCAGCCAATCGACGACGGGAGCCTACGAGCAGTACTTC.

The chain combines TRBV19 with TRBJ1-2, with 12 bases that match TRBD1. Losses at the gene ends were 4 bases for V and 3 bases for J; bases not matched to a gene: 6. Germline CDR1 is LNHDA and CDR2 is SQIVND (reference sequence). The CDR3 totals 16 residues. The CDR3 DNA sequence: TGTGCCAGTAGTACCCGGGACAGGGGGCTGTACTATGGCTACACCTTC. Encoded protein: CASSTRDRGLYYGYTF.